This TCR beta chain appears in the sequencing data of a study of Graves' ophthalmopathy and Graves' hyperthyroidism. This clonotype has just a few counts. This CDR3 has 16 residues. The germline V and J ends were trimmed by 5 bases and 4 bases, with 17 bases remaining between them. In germline, CDR1 is KGHDR, CDR2 SFDVKD. Using RNA transcripts, the TCR beta CDR3 regions were amplified. HTBI-primed first-round RT-PCR preceded second-round multiplex PCR. TCRdb fed the multiplex PCR reads into MiXCR, producing one record per CDR3 protein. The data contain about 590,000 distinct CDR3 sequences, less than 45% of them singletons.

This receptor was obtained from an adult man with Graves' hyperthyroidism. Specimen: peripheral blood or thyroid tissue (not recorded which). This rearrangement joins TRBV24-1 to TRBJ2-1; D possibly corresponds to TRBD2 (5 bases). As DNA, the CDR3 is TGTGCCACCAGTGCCGCACGGGGTGTCGAGTACAATGAGCAGTTCTTC. Translated, it gives CATSAARGVEYNEQFF.